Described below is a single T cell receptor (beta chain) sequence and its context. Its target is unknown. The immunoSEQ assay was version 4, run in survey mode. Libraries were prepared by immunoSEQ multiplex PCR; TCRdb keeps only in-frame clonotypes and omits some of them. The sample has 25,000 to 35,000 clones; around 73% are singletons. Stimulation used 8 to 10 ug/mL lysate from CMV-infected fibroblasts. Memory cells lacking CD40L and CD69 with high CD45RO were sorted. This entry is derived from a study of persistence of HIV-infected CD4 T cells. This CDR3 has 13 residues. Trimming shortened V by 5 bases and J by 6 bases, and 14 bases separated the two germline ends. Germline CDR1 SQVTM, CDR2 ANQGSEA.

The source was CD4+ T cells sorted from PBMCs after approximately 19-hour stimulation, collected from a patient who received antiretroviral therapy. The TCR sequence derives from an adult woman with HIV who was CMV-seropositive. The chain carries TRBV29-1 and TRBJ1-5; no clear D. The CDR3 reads CSVIFGPSQPQHF. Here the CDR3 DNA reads TGCAGCGTTATTTTTGGACCTAGTCAGCCCCAGCATTTT.